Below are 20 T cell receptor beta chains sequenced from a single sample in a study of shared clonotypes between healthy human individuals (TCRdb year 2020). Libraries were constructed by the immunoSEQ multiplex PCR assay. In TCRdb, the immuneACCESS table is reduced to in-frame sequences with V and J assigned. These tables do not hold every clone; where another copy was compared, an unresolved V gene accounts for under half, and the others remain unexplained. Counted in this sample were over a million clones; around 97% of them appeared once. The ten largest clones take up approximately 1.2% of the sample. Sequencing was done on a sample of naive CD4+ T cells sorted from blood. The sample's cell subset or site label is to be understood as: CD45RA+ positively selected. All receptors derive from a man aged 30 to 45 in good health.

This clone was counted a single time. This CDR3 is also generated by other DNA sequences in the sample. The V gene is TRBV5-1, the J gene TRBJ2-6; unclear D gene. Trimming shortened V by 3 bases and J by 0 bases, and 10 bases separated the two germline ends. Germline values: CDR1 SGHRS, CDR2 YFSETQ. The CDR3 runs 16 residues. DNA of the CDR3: TGCGCCAGCAGCTCCCGGACGGCCTCTGGGGCCAACGTCCTGACTTTC. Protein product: CASSSRTASGANVLTF.

This CDR3 is CASSHKIRTAGTHSGANVLTF. In DNA form, the CDR3 reads TGTGCCAGCAGCCATAAGATACGTACAGCTGGGACTCACTCTGGGGCCAACGTCCTGACTTTC. The V and J genes are TRBV14 and TRBJ2-6; perhaps TRBD2 as D (6 bases). Germline CDR1 is SGHDN and CDR2 is FVKESK. This CDR3 is 21 amino acids long. V was shortened by 3 bases and J by 0 bases, with 24 bases between the two germline ends.

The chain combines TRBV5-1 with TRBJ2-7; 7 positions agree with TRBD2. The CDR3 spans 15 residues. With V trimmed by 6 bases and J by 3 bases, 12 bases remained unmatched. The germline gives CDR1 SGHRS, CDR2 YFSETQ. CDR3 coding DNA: TGCGCCAGCAACCGGGGAGCTAGCGGAGACTACGAGCAGTACTTC. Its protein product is CASNRGASGDYEQYF.

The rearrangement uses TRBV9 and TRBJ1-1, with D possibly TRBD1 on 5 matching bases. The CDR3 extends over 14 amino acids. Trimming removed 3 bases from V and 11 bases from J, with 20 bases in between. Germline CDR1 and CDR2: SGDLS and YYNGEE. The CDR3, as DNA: TGTGCCAGCAGCGCACCCGGGGCGATTAAAGCCGCTTTCTTT. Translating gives CASSAPGAIKAAFF.

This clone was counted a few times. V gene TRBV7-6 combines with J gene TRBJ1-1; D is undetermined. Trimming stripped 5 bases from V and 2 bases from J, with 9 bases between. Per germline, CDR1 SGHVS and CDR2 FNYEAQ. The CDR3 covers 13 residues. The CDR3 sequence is CASSQELNTEAFF. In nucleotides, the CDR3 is TGTGCCAGCAGCCAGGAACTAAACACTGAAGCTTTCTTT.

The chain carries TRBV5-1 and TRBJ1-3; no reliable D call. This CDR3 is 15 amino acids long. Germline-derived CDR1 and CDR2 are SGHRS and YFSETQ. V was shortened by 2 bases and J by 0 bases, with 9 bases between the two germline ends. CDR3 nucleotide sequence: TGCGCCAGCAGCTTCGACCGACTCTCTGGAAACACCATATATTTT. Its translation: CASSFDRLSGNTIYF.

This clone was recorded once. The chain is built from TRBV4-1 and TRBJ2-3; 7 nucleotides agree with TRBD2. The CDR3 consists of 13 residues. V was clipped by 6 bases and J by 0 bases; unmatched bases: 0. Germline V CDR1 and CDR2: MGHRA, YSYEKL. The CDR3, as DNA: TGCGCCAGCAGGACTAGCAGCACAGATACGCAGTATTTT. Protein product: CASRTSSTDTQYF.

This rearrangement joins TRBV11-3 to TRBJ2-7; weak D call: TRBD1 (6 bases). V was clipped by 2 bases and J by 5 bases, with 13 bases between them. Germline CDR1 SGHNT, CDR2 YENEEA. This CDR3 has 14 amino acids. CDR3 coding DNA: TGTGCCAGCAGCTTAAGCACAGGGCACGACGAGCAGTACTTC. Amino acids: CASSLSTGHDEQYF.

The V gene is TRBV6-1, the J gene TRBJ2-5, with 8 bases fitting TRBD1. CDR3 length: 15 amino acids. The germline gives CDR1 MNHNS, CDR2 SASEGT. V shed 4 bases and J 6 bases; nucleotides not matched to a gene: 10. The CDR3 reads CASSGMGQASKTQYF. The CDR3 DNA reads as TGTGCCAGCAGTGGTATGGGACAGGCTAGCAAGACCCAGTACTTC.

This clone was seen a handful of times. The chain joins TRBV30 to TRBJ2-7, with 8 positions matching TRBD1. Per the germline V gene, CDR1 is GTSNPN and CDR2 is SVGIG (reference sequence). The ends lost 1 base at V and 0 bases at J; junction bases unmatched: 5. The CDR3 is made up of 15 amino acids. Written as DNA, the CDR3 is TGTGCCTGGAGTGGGAGACAGGGGAGCTCCTACGAGCAGTACTTC. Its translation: CAWSGRQGSSYEQYF.

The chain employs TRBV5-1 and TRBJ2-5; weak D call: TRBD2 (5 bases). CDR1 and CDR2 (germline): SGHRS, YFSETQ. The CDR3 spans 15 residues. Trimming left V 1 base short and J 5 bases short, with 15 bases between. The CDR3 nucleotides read TGCGCCAGCAGCTTGAATGCCCTCGGCGGGGAGACCCAGTACTTC. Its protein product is CASSLNALGGETQYF.

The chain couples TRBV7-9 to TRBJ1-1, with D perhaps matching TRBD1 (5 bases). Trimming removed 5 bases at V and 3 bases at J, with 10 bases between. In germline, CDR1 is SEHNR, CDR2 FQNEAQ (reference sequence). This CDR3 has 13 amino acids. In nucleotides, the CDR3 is TGTGCCAGCAGCCGACAGAGGTACACTGAAGCTTTCTTT. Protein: CASSRQRYTEAFF.

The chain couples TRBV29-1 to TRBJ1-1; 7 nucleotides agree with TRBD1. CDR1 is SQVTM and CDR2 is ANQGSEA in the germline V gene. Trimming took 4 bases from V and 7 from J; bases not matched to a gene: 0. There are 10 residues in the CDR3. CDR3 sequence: CSVGQGEAFF. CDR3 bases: TGCAGCGTTGGACAGGGTGAAGCTTTCTTT.

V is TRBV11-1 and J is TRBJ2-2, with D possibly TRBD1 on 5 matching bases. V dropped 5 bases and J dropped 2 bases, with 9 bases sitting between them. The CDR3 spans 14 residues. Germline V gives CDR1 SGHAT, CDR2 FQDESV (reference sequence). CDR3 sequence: CASSPQENTGELFF. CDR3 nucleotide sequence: TGTGCCAGCAGCCCACAGGAAAACACCGGGGAGCTGTTTTTT.

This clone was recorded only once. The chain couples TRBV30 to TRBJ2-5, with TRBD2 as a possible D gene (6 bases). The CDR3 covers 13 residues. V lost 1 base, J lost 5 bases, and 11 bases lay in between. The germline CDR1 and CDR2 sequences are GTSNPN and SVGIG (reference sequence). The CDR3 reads CAWSGRVPETQYF. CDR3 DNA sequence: TGTGCCTGGAGTGGGAGGGTTCCGGAGACCCAGTACTTC.

The CDR3 region has the DNA TGTGCCAGCAGTCAGCGGGAGCGGAGTAGAGAGCAGTACTTC. Translating gives CASSQRERSREQYF. V and J are TRBV6-5 and TRBJ2-7; 8 positions agree with TRBD2. The ends lost 5 bases at V and 7 bases at J; junction bases unmatched: 10. The germline CDR1 and CDR2 sequences are MNHEY and SVGAGI. This CDR3 region has 14 residues.

For the CDR3, the DNA is TGTGCCATCAGTGAGCCCCTGGGTATGGGTCGGTCCGGGGAGCTGTTTTTT. It translates to CAISEPLGMGRSGELFF. The rearrangement joins TRBV10-3 to TRBJ2-2; D is ambiguous. Germline lookup yields CDR1 ENHRY and CDR2 SYGVKD. CDR3 length: 17 residues. The ends were cut back, 2 bases at V and 6 bases at J, with 19 bases in the middle.

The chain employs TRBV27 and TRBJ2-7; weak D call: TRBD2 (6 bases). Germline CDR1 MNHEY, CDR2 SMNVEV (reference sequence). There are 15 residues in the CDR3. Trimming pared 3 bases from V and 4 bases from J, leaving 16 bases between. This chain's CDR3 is CASSFSSAGGYEQYF. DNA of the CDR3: TGTGCCAGCAGTTTTTCTAGCGCCGGAGGGTACGAGCAGTACTTC.

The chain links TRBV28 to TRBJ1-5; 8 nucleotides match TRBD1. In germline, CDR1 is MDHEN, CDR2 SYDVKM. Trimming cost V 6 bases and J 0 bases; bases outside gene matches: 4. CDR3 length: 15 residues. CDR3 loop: CASRQGGDSNQPQHF. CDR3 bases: TGTGCCAGCAGACAGGGGGGAGATAGCAATCAGCCCCAGCATTTT.

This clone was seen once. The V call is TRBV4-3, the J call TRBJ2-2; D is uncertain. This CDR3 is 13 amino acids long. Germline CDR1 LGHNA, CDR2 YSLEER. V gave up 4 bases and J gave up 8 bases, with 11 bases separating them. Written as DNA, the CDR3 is TGCGCCAGCAGCCTAACGATCAAGGGGGAGCTGTTTTTT. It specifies CASSLTIKGELFF.